This T cell receptor (beta chain) originates from a study of blood T cell repertoires in COVID-19 (dated by TCRdb to 2019 to 2021). Looking at the study overall: Samples from collaborators originated in the United States, Italy and Spain and spanned both the acute and convalescent phases of COVID-19. Where available, HLA class I and class II types were taken from metadata supplied by the sample provider and were not determined by assay-based typing. Subjects who had been exposed to COVID-19, were actively infected with it, or had recovered from it provided the deeply sampled blood TCRbeta repertoires that made up the dataset. The repertoires were made available in a free public database intended to serve as a resource for research on the immune response to SARS-CoV-2. Samples came from the ongoing ImmuneRACE study (first 160 participants) plus 1,254 subjects from 6 global collaborators. The material from the prospective study consisted of cDNA or gDNA derived from T cells, B-cell-depleted T cells, or PBMCs. The sample metadata nearly always contained a de-identified subject ID, COVID-19 status, age in years and sex.

CDR1 and CDR2 were assigned from the germline V gene as MDHEN and SYDVKM. Including the terminal cysteine and phenylalanine, the CDR3 comprises 15 residues. The kept DNA is CDR3 alone, 45 bases in frame from the first base. V is pared back by 7 bases and J by 0 bases, with 13 bases lying between the germline termini. TCRbeta CDR3 regions were amplified from genomic DNA using the immunoSEQ Assay, a bias-controlled multiplex PCR. Concerning the study's data processing: The number of nucleated cells in each sample was estimated by amplification of reference gene primers within the assay. To quantify the absolute abundance of each unique TCRbeta CDR3 rearrangement, sequence reads were collapsed and filtered. Productive Simpson clonality was computed per sample as the square root of Simpson's diversity index over productive rearrangements. Sourced from immuneACCESS, this table was stored by TCRdb with only in-frame sequences that have V and J called. A share of the clones is absent; for the studies checked, an unresolved V gene accounts for under half, and the remainder has no known explanation. V and J calls plus clone size are reproduced from that table; the DNA served to infer D and trimming. The sample table records tens of thousands of clones; 60% to 80% of these occur just once. Roughly 2.4% of the sample is in the top ten clones.

At one collaborating source in Seattle, patients were enrolled during active infection and were followed longitudinally through the course of disease. Collaborating institutions collected whole blood in K2EDTA tubes following their own protocols. For TCRbeta analysis, collaborator samples were shipped as frozen whole blood, as isolated PBMCs, or as DNA extracted from either sample type. A note on this clone: No cognate antigen has been identified for it. No qualities accompany the bases; no much larger clone lies one base away.

Broader findings and caveats from the paper: Clinical and demographic metadata were provided uncurated, with the amount varying by source and participant.

Material for sequencing was peripheral blood. This chain joins TRBV28 to TRBJ1-5, and perhaps TRBD1 as D gene, on 6 matching bases. The origin of this receptor is a man aged 65-85 years with COVID-19, enrolled during active disease. The sequenced DNA: TGTGCCAGCATCCTCGCAGGGGATAGCAATCAGCCCCAGCATTTT. Its protein is CASILAGDSNQPQHF.